The 12 T cell receptor beta chains presented below share a single source sample, sequenced in a study of radiotherapy plus CTLA-4 blockade in lung cancer. Sequenced by immunoSEQ multiplex PCR; TCRdb stores in-frame clones only, minus some. Here the sample spans more than 65,000 clones, roughly 80% being singletons. The sequences come from peripheral blood, collected from a patient treated with radiotherapy plus ipilimumab. The receptors shown here come from a human donor with non-small cell lung cancer who had stable disease on radiotherapy plus ipilimumab.

CDR3 sequence reads: CASSPTRGGNQPQHF. CDR3 nucleotide sequence: TGTGCCAGCTCGCCGACCAGAGGGGGCAATCAGCCCCAGCATTTT. The J gene is TRBJ1-5, the V gene TRBV18; D might be TRBD1 (5 bases). V was cut by 6 bases and J by 2 bases, with 14 bases left in between. The CDR3 has 15 amino acids. In germline, CDR1 is KGHSH, CDR2 LQKENI.

The CDR3, as DNA: TGTGCAAGTCGCCACTATCCGGGAAATCAGCCCCAGCATTTT. Protein: CASRHYPGNQPQHF. The chain combines TRBV12-2 with TRBJ1-5. TRBV12-2 is a recognized pseudogene. The CDR3 spans 14 residues.

The chain is built from TRBV4-1 and TRBJ1-5; D not certain. The germline V gene encodes CDR1 MGHRA and CDR2 YSYEKL. The CDR3 extends over 15 amino acids. Trimming took 0 bases from V and 0 from J, leaving 6 bases between them. CDR3 region: CASSQDRNSNQPQHF. CDR3 nucleotide sequence: TGCGCCAGCAGCCAAGACAGAAATAGCAATCAGCCCCAGCATTTT.

The chain is built from TRBV2 and TRBJ1-6; no firm D call. This CDR3 is 13 amino acids long. V was pared by 9 bases and J by 3 bases, with 9 bases between. Per the germline V gene, CDR1 is SNHLY and CDR2 is FYNNEI. The CDR3 loop is CASSGNYNSPLHF. The CDR3, as DNA: TGTGCCAGTTCAGGCAACTATAATTCACCCCTCCACTTT.

The chain is built from TRBV5-6 and TRBJ1-2, with a weak D call TRBD1 (5 bases). V gave up 1 base and J gave up 7 bases, with 23 bases separating them. In germline, CDR1 is SGHDT, CDR2 YYEEEE. This CDR3 comprises 17 residues. CDR3 protein: CASSLSAGGAGASGYTF. The DNA of the CDR3 is TGTGCCAGCAGCTTGTCGGCTGGTGGGGCCGGGGCGAGTGGCTACACCTTC.

The V and J genes are TRBV9 and TRBJ2-3; D possibly corresponds to TRBD2 (5 bases). The CDR3 covers 17 residues. V was trimmed by 0 bases and J by 2 bases, leaving 16 bases between them. Germline CDR1 reads SGDLS; CDR2 reads YYNGEE. The CDR3: CASSVAGHGRATDTQYF. The CDR3 bases are TGTGCCAGCAGCGTAGCCGGGCACGGGCGGGCCACAGATACGCAGTATTTT.

The genes are TRBV6-6 and TRBJ1-6; weak D call: TRBD1 (5 bases). The germline CDR1 and CDR2 sequences are MNHNY and SVGAGI (reference sequence). This CDR3 is 15 amino acids long. V shed 2 bases and J shed 10 bases, with 15 bases lying between them. DNA of the CDR3: TGTGCCAGCAGTTACGGGAGAGGGGTTGCGTCACCCCTCCACTTT. Encoded protein: CASSYGRGVASPLHF.

This chain uses TRBV28 with TRBJ1-5; 7 positions agree with TRBD1. This CDR3 has 16 residues. V shed 6 bases, J shed 5 bases, and the junction held 13 bases outside the gene matches. Germline CDR1 reads MDHEN; CDR2 reads SYDVKM. CDR3 DNA: TGTGCCAGCAGCTCTGGGAGCAGGGGGAGCCATCAGCCCCAGCATTTT. Translated: CASSSGSRGSHQPQHF.

The rearrangement uses TRBV28 and TRBJ1-6; D uncertain. The CDR3 covers 15 residues. From germline, CDR1 is MDHEN and CDR2 SYDVKM. Trimming removed 11 bases from V and 0 bases from J, with 14 bases in between. The CDR3 protein is CAHGELSSYNSPLHF. The CDR3 DNA is TGTGCCCATGGGGAACTGAGCTCCTATAATTCACCCCTCCACTTT.

V usage is TRBV5-6 and J usage is TRBJ2-7; 7 bases are a match to TRBD2. The CDR3 runs 12 residues. Germline CDR1 and CDR2: SGHDT and YYEEEE. The V segment lost 4 bases and the J segment 4 bases; nucleotides outside the gene matches: 2. The CDR3 loop reads CASSTGGYEQYF. CDR3 sequence (DNA): TGTGCCAGCAGCACCGGGGGGTACGAGCAGTACTTC.

The rearrangement joins TRBV28 to TRBJ1-3; tentatively, D is TRBD1 (6 bases). This CDR3 has 15 amino acids. From germline, CDR1 is MDHEN and CDR2 SYDVKM. The V end lost 6 bases, the J end lost 0 bases, and 12 bases lay between the germline ends. The CDR3 loop reads CASRIQGTSGNTIYF. CDR3 coding DNA: TGTGCCAGCAGGATACAGGGCACCTCTGGAAACACCATATATTTT.

The V gene is TRBV7-3, the J gene TRBJ2-2; possibly TRBD1 for D (6 bases). Germline loops: CDR1 SGHTA, CDR2 FQGTGA. This CDR3 contains 14 residues. The germline V and J ends were trimmed by 3 bases and 6 bases, with 11 bases remaining between them. CDR3 loop: CASSFQQGAGELFF. The CDR3 DNA follows: TGTGCCAGCAGCTTTCAACAGGGCGCCGGGGAGCTGTTTTTT.